Described below is a single T cell receptor beta chain sequence and its context. Its antigen is unidentified. This sample is part of a study of blood T cells in healthy people across ages. Findings and caveats of the study: More naive CD4+ cells and higher diversity marked long-lived donors relative to aged donors.

In terms of origin and age, donors were healthy Caucasian individuals from Russia aged roughly 6 to 95. Germline-derived CDR1 and CDR2 are SGHTA and FQGNSA. The J segment lost 8 bases and the V segment lost 6 bases, leaving 10 bases of the junction unmatched. This CDR3 has 14 amino acids. A second PCR, run for about 7 to 11 cycles, used a sample-barcoded 5' primer plus a J-beta primer mix. TCRdb re-analysed the 5' RACE reads in MiXCR, keeping a single row per CDR3 protein. The sample records about 730,000 distinct CDR3 sequences, around 46% being singletons. The chain links TRBV7-2 to TRBJ1-1, with 9 bases identical to TRBD1. The sequence came from a woman aged 55-69 years in good health. The sequencing input was blood. For the CDR3, the DNA is TGTGCCAGCAGACTGGGACAGGGCGGATCCGAAGCTTTCTTT. The encoded protein is CASRLGQGGSEAFF.